The 21 T cell receptor beta chains listed next were all sequenced from one sample in a study of Ad26.COV2.S vaccination and SARS-CoV-2 variants. Treatment defined: roughly 20 received Ad26.COV2.S at low or high dose, single or two shots; 5 received placebo; per-sample allocation not given. Samples analyzed were those drawn on day 63 after the first vaccine or placebo injection. TCRdb keeps only in-frame clones here, not all; method: immunoSEQ multiplex PCR. The table has about 350,000 clones, roughly 85% seen once; the top ten hold 3.3%. The material sequenced was peripheral blood, taken in a trial of Ad26.COV2.S vaccine versus placebo. The receptor source for this set is a person aged 18-60 years who received the Ad26.COV2.S COVID-19 vaccine or a placebo.

The V call is TRBV3-1 (or the pseudogene TRBV3-2), the J call TRBJ2-1; TRBD1 is a possible D gene (5 bases). The germline V gene encodes CDR1 LGHDT and CDR2 YNNKEL (reference sequence). The ends were cut back, 2 bases at V and 10 bases at J, with 15 bases in the middle. This CDR3 is built from 14 residues. Written as DNA, the CDR3 is TGTGCCAGCAGCCAAAGGTTAGGGGCCGGAGAGCAGTTCTTC. It is translated as CASSQRLGAGEQFF.

The chain employs TRBV6-6 and TRBJ1-1; 7 positions agree with TRBD1. Germline trimming cut 0 bases from V and 10 bases from J; bases unmatched to any gene: 8. CDR3 size: 14 residues. Looked up from germline, CDR1 is MNHNY and CDR2 is SVGAGI (reference sequence). The CDR3, as DNA: TGTGCCAGCAGTTACTCGAGGGACAGCCTCCCAGCTTTCTTT. Residues: CASSYSRDSLPAFF.

The chain couples TRBV5-6 to TRBJ1-3; D gene uncertain. The V and J ends lost 1 base and 0 bases respectively, with 11 bases between them. This CDR3 is 16 amino acids long. Germline V lookup: CDR1 SGHDT, CDR2 YYEEEE. As DNA, the CDR3 is TGTGCCAGCAGCTTGAATAGTCTAATCTCTGGAAACACCATATATTTT. Its translation: CASSLNSLISGNTIYF.

This chain links TRBV6-1 with TRBJ2-2; weak D call: TRBD2 (6 bases). Germline-derived CDR1 and CDR2 are MNHNS and SASEGT. V shed 4 bases and J shed 0 bases, with 12 bases lying between them. This CDR3 is built from 16 residues. CDR3 residues: CASSVGEAANTGELFF. CDR3 coding DNA: TGTGCCAGCAGTGTGGGGGAGGCAGCGAACACCGGGGAGCTGTTTTTT.

The chain uses TRBV4-1 and TRBJ2-1; 8 bases fit TRBD2. Germline CDR1 MGHRA, CDR2 YSYEKL. V gave up 5 bases and J gave up 2 bases; unmatched junction bases: 5. The CDR3 loop spans 15 amino acids. This CDR3 is CASSVTSGPYNEQFF. The CDR3 bases are TGCGCCAGCAGCGTAACTAGCGGCCCCTACAATGAGCAGTTCTTC.

This rearrangement joins TRBV20-1 to TRBJ1-2; D ambiguous. Trimming left V 3 bases short and J 1 base short, with 12 bases between. The CDR3 contains 14 residues. The germline CDR1 and CDR2 sequences are DFQATT and SNEGSKA (reference sequence). This chain's CDR3 is CSASASGINYGYTF. For the CDR3, the DNA is TGCAGTGCTAGTGCATCAGGAATTAACTATGGCTACACCTTC.

The chain joins TRBV3-1 (or the pseudogene TRBV3-2) to TRBJ2-4; the match to TRBD2 covers 8 bases. Germline CDR1 and CDR2: LGHDT and YNNKEL (reference sequence). J was trimmed by 0 bases and V by 6 bases; bases with no gene match: 7. CDR3 length: 16 residues. CDR3 sequence (DNA): TGTGCCAGCAGGGGAGAACTAGCGGTAGCCAAAAACATTCAGTACTTC. Protein product: CASRGELAVAKNIQYF.

The chain uses TRBV6-4 and TRBJ1-1, with D perhaps matching TRBD1 (6 bases). CDR3 length: 17 amino acids. Trimming took 0 bases from V and 1 from J, leaving 15 bases between them. Germline CDR1 and CDR2: MRHNA and SNTAGT. DNA of the CDR3: TGTGCCAGCAGTGACTCACTCTGGGGGGGCGAGAACACTGAAGCTTTCTTT. Amino acids: CASSDSLWGGENTEAFF.

This chain uses TRBV29-1 with TRBJ1-1, with D possibly matching TRBD1 (6 bases). The germline V and J ends were trimmed by 5 bases and 1 base, with 14 bases remaining between them. Germline-derived CDR1 and CDR2 are SQVTM and ANQGSEA. There are 14 residues in the CDR3. The DNA for the CDR3 is TGCAGCGTTTGGGGTAACAGGGCGAACACTGAAGCTTTCTTT. As protein: CSVWGNRANTEAFF. Variable domain in full (rest from reference TRBV29-1 and TRBJ1-1): SAVISQKPSRDICQRGTSLTIQCQVDSQVTMMFWYRQQPGQSLTLIATANQGSEATYESGFVIDKFPISRPNLTFSTLTVSNMSPEDSSIYLCSVWGNRANTEAFFGQGTRLTVV.

The chain has TRBV10-1 and TRBJ2-1; 8 nucleotides agree with TRBD1. The ends lost 0 bases at V and 3 bases at J; junction bases unmatched: 10. The CDR3 runs to 18 residues. The V gene's germline CDR1 is WNHNN and CDR2 SYGVQD (reference sequence). DNA of the CDR3: TGCGCCAGCAGTGAGTCTCGCCAGGGGGCCTTCGTCTACAATGAGCAGTTCTTC. Translating it yields CASSESRQGAFVYNEQFF.

The rearrangement links TRBV7-9 to TRBJ1-2; 9 bases match TRBD1. After removal of 1 base from V and 0 bases from J, the junction contained 9 bases not matched to a gene. The CDR3 is 18 amino acids. Germline CDR1 and CDR2: SEHNR and FQNEAQ (reference sequence). The CDR3 DNA is TGTGCCAGCAGCTTAGGGGGGACAGGGTCGTTAGCTAACTATGGCTACACCTTC. It yields the protein CASSLGGTGSLANYGYTF.

The chain combines TRBV28 with TRBJ2-7, with TRBD1 matching over 10 bases. CDR3 length: 17 amino acids. V shed 6 bases, J shed 3 bases, and the junction held 14 bases outside the gene matches. CDR1 and CDR2 from the germline V gene are MDHEN and SYDVKM. CDR3 region: CASRPTPGQGTHYEQYF. CDR3 coding DNA: TGTGCCAGCAGACCGACGCCGGGACAGGGGACCCACTACGAGCAGTACTTC.

To note about this clone: The sample contains more than one DNA sequence encoding this CDR3. This chain uses TRBV5-1 with TRBJ2-1; unclear D gene. Germline CDR1 SGHRS, CDR2 YFSETQ. This CDR3 is 14 amino acids long. Trimming shortened V by 0 bases and J by 0 bases, and 4 bases separated the two germline ends. Here the CDR3 reads CASSLADSYNEQFF. The CDR3 coding sequence is TGCGCCAGCAGCTTGGCGGACTCCTACAATGAGCAGTTCTTC.

This chain links TRBV30 with TRBJ1-1; D ambiguous. Germline V CDR1 and CDR2: GTSNPN, SVGIG (reference sequence). The CDR3 covers 17 residues. The V end lost 0 bases, the J end lost 0 bases, and 17 bases lay between the germline ends. In nucleotides, the CDR3 is TGTGCCTGGAGTGTACGACGCCCCTATGGTATGAACACTGAAGCTTTCTTT. It codes for CAWSVRRPYGMNTEAFF.

The V and J genes are TRBV2 and TRBJ1-1, with D maybe TRBD1 (6 bases). The CDR3 has 14 amino acids. Germline V CDR1 and CDR2: SNHLY, FYNNEI. V gave up 8 bases and J gave up 0 bases, with 13 bases separating them. The CDR3 DNA follows: TGTGCCAGCCATTTCGGACAGATGAACACTGAAGCTTTCTTT. Translating it yields CASHFGQMNTEAFF. The whole variable domain, filled in from reference TRBV2 and TRBJ1-1, reads EPEVTQTPSHQVTQMGQEVILRCVPISNHLYFYWYRQILGQKVEFLVSFYNNEISEKSEIFDDQFSVERPDGSNFTLKIRSTKLEDSAMYFCASHFGQMNTEAFFGQGTRLTVV.

The gene calls are TRBV30 and TRBJ2-7; D is possibly TRBD1 or TRBD2 (5 bases each). The CDR3 runs 14 residues. V lost 0 bases and J lost 3, with 12 bases in between. CDR1 GTSNPN and CDR2 SVGIG come from the germline V gene (reference sequence). CDR3 residues: CAWSVGVRGYEQYF. In DNA, the CDR3 is TGTGCCTGGAGTGTAGGAGTGAGGGGCTACGAGCAGTACTTC.

The rearrangement links TRBV28 to TRBJ1-1; D unresolved. Germline CDR1 and CDR2: MDHEN and SYDVKM. The CDR3 extends over 13 amino acids. Trimming left V 6 bases short and J 5 bases short, with 13 bases between. CDR3 loop: CASSSSRRTEAFF. The CDR3 coding sequence is TGTGCCAGCAGCTCAAGCCGCCGAACTGAAGCTTTCTTT. The variable domain in full, completed from reference TRBV28 and TRBJ1-1, reads DVKVTQSSRYLVKRTGEKVFLECVQDMDHENMFWYRQDPGLGLRLIYFSYDVKMKEKGDIPEGYSVSREKKERFSLILESASTNQTSMYLCASSSSRRTEAFFGQGTRLTVV.

This chain uses TRBV6-1 with TRBJ2-7, with a tentative D call TRBD2 (5 bases). Germline V CDR1 and CDR2: MNHNS, SASEGT. The V and J ends lost 3 bases and 3 bases respectively, with 9 bases between them. The CDR3 totals 13 residues. The CDR3 DNA sequence: TGTGCCAGCAGTGACCAGCGGAACTACGAGCAGTACTTC. Translated, it gives CASSDQRNYEQYF.

This chain uses TRBV18 with TRBJ2-7; 7 bases match TRBD2. This CDR3 has 16 amino acids. Germline CDR1 KGHSH, CDR2 LQKENI. Unmatched junction bases numbered 10, after V lost 3 bases and J lost 2 bases. This CDR3 reads CASSPRGLAATYEQYF. The DNA of the CDR3 is TGTGCCAGCTCACCCCGAGGGCTAGCGGCTACCTACGAGCAGTACTTC.

The rearrangement uses TRBV5-1 and TRBJ2-5; maybe TRBD1 (6 bases). Looked up from germline, CDR1 is SGHRS and CDR2 is YFSETQ. V was cut by 0 bases and J by 2 bases, with 14 bases left in between. The CDR3 totals 16 residues. In nucleotides, the CDR3 is TGCGCCAGCAGCTTGGGACCGGGACAACCACAAGAGACCCAGTACTTC. Amino acids: CASSLGPGQPQETQYF.

V gene TRBV10-1 combines with J gene TRBJ1-4; D unclear. This CDR3 comprises 14 residues. The V end was cut by 4 bases, the J end by 8 bases, with 14 bases between. Germline CDR1 WNHNN, CDR2 SYGVQD (reference sequence). This CDR3 is CASSAGGIREKLFF. CDR3 in DNA: TGCGCCAGCAGTGCAGGAGGGATCCGGGAAAAACTGTTTTTT.